This T cell receptor beta chain was identified in a study of T cell repertoires in cytomegalovirus infection. To note about this clonotype: No antigen is known for it.

TCRdb re-called the reads with MiXCR, one entry per CDR3 protein. The sample has hundreds of thousands of distinct CDR3 sequences, roughly 42% seen once. V was pared by 6 bases and J by 5 bases, with 16 bases between. The CDR3 totals 14 residues. The chain carries TRBV12-3 or TRBV12-4 and TRBJ2-5; D tentatively fits TRBD1 or TRBD2 (5 bases each). The sample consisted of cultured PBMCs, taken from culture after CMV antigen stimulation. The TCR originated in a human donor in good health (CMV status not recorded). Some clones in this sample may be carry-over from other donors' samples. The CDR3 DNA reads TGTGCCAGCAGCAGGGACCGGCCGGGGGAGACCCAGTACTTC. Encoded protein: CASSRDRPGETQYF.